This T cell receptor (beta chain) was sequenced during a study of blood T cells in healthy people across ages. General study findings and limits: PBMCs left unsorted prevented a conclusive naive versus antigen-experienced comparison.

A second PCR of about 6 to 11 cycles used a sample-barcoded 5' primer and a J-beta primer mix. TCRdb re-analysed the 5' RACE reads in MiXCR, keeping a single row per CDR3 protein. The sample has over a million distinct CDR3 sequences, less than 50% seen once. Russia was home to the donors, healthy Caucasian individuals aged about 6 to 90. Staff drew roughly 10 milliliters of peripheral blood from each donor. The extraction recovered at least 5 micrograms of total RNA per sample. The CDR3 loop spans 13 amino acids. CDR1 is SQVTM and CDR2 is ANQGSEA in the germline V gene. Unmatched junction bases numbered 9, after V lost 3 bases and J lost 8 bases. This clonotype was seen just once. What it binds is not known.

This sequence joins TRBV29-1 and TRBJ1-2; 7 nucleotides line up with TRBD1. The sequence derives from a woman in her fifties or sixties in good health. Sequencing was done on a sample of blood. The chain's CDR3 is CSVEVGTAGGYTF. In nucleotides, the CDR3 is TGCAGCGTTGAGGTCGGGACAGCAGGCGGCTACACCTTC.